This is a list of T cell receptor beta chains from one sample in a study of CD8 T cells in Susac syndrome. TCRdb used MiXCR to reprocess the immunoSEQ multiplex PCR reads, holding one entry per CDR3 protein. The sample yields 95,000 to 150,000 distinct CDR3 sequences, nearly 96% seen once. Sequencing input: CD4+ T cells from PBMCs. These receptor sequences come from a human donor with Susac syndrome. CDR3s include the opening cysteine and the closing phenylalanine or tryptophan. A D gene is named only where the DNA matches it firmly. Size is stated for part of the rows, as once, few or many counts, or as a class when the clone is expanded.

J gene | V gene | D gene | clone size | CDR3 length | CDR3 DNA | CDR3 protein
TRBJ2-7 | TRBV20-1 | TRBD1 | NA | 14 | TGCAGTGCTAGAGATTCCAGGGGGCAGCACGAGCAGTACTTC | CSARDSRGQHEQYF
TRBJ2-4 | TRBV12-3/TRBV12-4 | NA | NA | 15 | TGTGCCAGCAGTTGGGGAAGAGGGCCCAAAAACATTCAGTACTTC | CASSWGRGPKNIQYF
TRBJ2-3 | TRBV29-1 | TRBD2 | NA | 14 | TGCAGCGTTGATAGTAGCGGGAGCACAGATACGCAGTATTTT | CSVDSSGSTDTQYF
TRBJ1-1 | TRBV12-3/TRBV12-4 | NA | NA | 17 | TGTGCCAGCAGTCCCGCGCGCCCAGACAGGAGGAACACTGAAGCTTTCTTT | CASSPARPDRRNTEAFF
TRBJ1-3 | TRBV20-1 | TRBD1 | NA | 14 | TGCAGTGCTAGATGGCGGGACAGGGGAAACACCATATATTTT | CSARWRDRGNTIYF
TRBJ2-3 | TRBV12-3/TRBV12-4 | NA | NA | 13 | TGTGCCAGCAGCAGGGAACGGACAGATACGCAGTATTTT | CASSRERTDTQYF
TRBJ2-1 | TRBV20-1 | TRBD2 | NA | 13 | TGCAGTGCTACGCTGCCGGGACTAAATGAGCAGTTCTTC | CSATLPGLNEQFF
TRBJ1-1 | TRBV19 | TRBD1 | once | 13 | TGTGCCAGTAGGTCCACAGGGGGCACTGAAGCTTTCTTT | CASRSTGGTEAFF
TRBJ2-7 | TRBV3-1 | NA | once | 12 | TGTGCCAGCAGCCAGGTAGGGTACGAGCAGTACTTC | CASSQVGYEQYF
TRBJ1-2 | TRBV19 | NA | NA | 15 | TGTGCCAGTAGTGCCCTTTGGGACTCGCCCTATGGCTACACCTTC | CASSALWDSPYGYTF
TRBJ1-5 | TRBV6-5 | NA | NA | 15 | TGTGCCAGCAGTAATCAGGGAATTAGGAGTCAGCCCCAGCATTTT | CASSNQGIRSQPQHF
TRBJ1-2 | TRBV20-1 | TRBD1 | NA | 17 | TGCAGTGCCACTCGGGGGGACAGGGGGCGCGGTAACTATGGCTACACCTTC | CSATRGDRGRGNYGYTF
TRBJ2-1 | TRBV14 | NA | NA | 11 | TGTGCCAGCAGCCAGTTCTATGAGCAGTTCTTC | CASSQFYEQFF
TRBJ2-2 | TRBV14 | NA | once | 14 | TGTGCCAGCAGTCGTCTACTGAACACCGGGGAGCTGTTTTTT | CASSRLLNTGELFF
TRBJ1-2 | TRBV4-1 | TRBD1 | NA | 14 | TGCGCCAGCAGCCAAGTTTGGCAGGGGGAGGGCTACACCTTC | CASSQVWQGEGYTF
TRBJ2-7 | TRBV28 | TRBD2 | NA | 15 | TGTGCCAGCAGAACAAGCGGGACGTCGGTCTACGAGCAGTACTTC | CASRTSGTSVYEQYF
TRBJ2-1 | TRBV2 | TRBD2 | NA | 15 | TGTGCCAGCAGTGGTACGGGGAGGGCCTACAATGAGCAGTTCTTC | CASSGTGRAYNEQFF
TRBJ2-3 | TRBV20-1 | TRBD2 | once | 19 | TGCAGTGCTAGATTCGGGCTAGCGGGAGGGCCGGGGGGCACAGATACGCAGTATTTT | CSARFGLAGGPGGTDTQYF
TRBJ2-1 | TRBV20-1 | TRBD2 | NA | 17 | TGCAGTGGGAAAGGGACTAGCGGAATTCCCTCCTACAATGAGCAGTTCTTC | CSGKGTSGIPSYNEQFF
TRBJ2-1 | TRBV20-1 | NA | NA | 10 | TGCAGTGCGAAGTACAATGAGCAGTTCTTC | CSAKYNEQFF
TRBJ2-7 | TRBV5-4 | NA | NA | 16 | TGTGCCAGCAGCTTGGCCGCCGGTGACAGAATCTACGAGCAGTACTTC | CASSLAAGDRIYEQYF
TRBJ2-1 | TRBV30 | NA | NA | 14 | TGTGCCTGGAGGTTGGGCGGGACCTACAATGAGCAGTTCTTC | CAWRLGGTYNEQFF